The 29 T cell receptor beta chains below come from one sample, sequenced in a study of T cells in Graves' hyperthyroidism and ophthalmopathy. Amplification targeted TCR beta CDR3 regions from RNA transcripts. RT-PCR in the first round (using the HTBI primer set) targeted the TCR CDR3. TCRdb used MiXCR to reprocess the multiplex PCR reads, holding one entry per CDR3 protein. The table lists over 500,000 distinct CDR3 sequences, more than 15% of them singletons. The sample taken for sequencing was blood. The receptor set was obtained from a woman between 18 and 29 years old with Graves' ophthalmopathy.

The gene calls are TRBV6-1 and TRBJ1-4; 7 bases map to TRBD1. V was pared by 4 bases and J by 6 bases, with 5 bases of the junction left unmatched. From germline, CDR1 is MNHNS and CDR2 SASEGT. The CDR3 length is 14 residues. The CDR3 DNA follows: TGTGCCAGCAGTGCCGGGACAGCCGATGAAAAACTGTTTTTT. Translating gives CASSAGTADEKLFF.

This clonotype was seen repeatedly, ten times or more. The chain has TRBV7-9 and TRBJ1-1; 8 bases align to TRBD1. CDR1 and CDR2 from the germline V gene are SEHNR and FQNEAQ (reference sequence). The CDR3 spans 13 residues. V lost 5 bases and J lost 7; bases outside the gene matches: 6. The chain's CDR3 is CASSPQGANEAFF. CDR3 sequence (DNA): TGTGCCAGCAGCCCTCAGGGGGCAAATGAAGCTTTCTTT.

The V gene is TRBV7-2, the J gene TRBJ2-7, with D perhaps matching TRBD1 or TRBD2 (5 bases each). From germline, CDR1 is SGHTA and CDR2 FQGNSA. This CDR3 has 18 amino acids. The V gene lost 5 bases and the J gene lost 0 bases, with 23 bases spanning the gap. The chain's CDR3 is CASSPRGALSKSSYEQYF. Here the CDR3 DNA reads TGTGCCAGCAGCCCGAGAGGGGCCCTTAGCAAGAGCTCCTACGAGCAGTACTTC.

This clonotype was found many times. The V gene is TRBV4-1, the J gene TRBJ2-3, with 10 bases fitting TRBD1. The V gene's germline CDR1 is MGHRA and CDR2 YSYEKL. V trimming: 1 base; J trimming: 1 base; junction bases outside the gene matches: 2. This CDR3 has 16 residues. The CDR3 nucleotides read TGCGCCAGCAGCCAAGGGACAGGGGGTGGCACAGATACGCAGTATTTT. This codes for CASSQGTGGGTDTQYF.

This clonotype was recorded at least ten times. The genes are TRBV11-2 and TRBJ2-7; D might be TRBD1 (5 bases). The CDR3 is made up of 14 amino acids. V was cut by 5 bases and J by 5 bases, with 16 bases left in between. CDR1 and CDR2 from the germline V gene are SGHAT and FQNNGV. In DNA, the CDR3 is TGTGCCAGCAGCAGGGTGGGGCAGGGCAACGAGCAGTACTTC. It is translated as CASSRVGQGNEQYF. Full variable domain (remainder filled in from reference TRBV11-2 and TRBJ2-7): EAGVAQSPRYKIIEKRQSVAFWCNPISGHATLYWYQQILGQGPKLLIQFQNNGVVDDSQLPKDRFSAERLKGVDSTLKIQPAKLEDSAVYLCASSRVGQGNEQYFGPGTRLTVT.

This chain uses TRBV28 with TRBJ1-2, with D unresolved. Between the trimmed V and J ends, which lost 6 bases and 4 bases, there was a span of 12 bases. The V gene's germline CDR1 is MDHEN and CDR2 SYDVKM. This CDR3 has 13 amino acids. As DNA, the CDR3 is TGTGCCAGCAGCTTGACCGAAACCTATGGCTACACCTTC. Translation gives CASSLTETYGYTF.

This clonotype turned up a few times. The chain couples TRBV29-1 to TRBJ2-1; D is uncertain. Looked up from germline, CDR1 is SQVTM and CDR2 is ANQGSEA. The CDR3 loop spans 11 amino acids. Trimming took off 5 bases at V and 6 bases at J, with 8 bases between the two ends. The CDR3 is CSVPGPNEQFF. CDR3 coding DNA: TGCAGCGTTCCGGGCCCCAATGAGCAGTTCTTC.

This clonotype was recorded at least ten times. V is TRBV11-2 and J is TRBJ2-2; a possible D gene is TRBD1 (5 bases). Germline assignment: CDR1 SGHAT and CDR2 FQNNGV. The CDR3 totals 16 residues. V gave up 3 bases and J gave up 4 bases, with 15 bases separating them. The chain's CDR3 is CASSFHDRDLTGELFF. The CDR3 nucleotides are TGTGCCAGCAGCTTCCACGACAGAGACCTCACCGGGGAGCTGTTTTTT.

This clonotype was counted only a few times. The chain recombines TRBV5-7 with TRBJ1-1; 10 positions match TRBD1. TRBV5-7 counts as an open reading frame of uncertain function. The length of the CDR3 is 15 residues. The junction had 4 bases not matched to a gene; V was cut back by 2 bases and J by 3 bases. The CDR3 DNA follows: TGTGCCAGCAGCTTCGACAGGGGGCGGGACACTGAAGCTTTCTTT. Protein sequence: CASSFDRGRDTEAFF.

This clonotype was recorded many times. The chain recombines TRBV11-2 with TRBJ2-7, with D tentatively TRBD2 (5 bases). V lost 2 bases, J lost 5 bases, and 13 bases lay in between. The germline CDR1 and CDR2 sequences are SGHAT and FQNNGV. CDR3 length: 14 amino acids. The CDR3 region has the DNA TGTGCCAGCAGCTTAAGTCTAGCTCTCCACGAGCAGTACTTC. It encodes CASSLSLALHEQYF.

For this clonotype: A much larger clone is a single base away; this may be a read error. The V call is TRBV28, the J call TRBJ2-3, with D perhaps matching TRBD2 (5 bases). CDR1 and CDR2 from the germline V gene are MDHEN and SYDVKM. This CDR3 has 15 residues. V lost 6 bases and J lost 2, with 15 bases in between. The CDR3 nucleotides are TGTGCCAGCAGCCCCCGCCTGGGAGACACAGATACGCAGTATTTT. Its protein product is CASSPRLGDTDTQYF.

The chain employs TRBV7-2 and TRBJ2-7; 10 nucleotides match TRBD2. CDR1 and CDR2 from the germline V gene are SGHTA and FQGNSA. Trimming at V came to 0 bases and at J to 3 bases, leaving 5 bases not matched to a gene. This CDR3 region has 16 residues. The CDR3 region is CASSLASPSGGYEQYF. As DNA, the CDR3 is TGTGCCAGCAGCTTAGCATCGCCTAGCGGGGGCTACGAGCAGTACTTC. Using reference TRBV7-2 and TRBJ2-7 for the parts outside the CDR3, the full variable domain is GAGVSQSPSNKVTEKGKDVELRCDPISGHTALYWYRQSLGQGLEFLIYFQGNSAPDKSGLPSDRFSAERTGGSVSTLTIQRTQQEDSAVYLCASSLASPSGGYEQYFGPGTRLTVT.

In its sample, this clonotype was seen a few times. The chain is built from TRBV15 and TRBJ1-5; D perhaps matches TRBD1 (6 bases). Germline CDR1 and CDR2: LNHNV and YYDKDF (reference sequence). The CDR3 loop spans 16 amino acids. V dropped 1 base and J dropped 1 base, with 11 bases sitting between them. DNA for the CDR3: TGTGCCACCAGCAGAGCGGGGGCGTTGAGCAATCAGCCCCAGCATTTT. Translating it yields CATSRAGALSNQPQHF. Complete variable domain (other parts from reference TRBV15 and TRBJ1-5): DAMVIQNPRYQVTQFGKPVTLSCSQTLNHNVMYWYQQKSSQAPKLLFHYYDKDFNNEADTPDNFQSRRPNTSFCFLDIRSPGLGDTAMYLCATSRAGALSNQPQHFGDGTRLSIL.

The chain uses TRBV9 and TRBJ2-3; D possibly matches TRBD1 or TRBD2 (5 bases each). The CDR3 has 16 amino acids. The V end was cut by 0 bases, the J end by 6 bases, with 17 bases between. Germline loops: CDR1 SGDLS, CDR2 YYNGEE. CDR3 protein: CASSVERGHGGDTQYF. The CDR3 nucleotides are TGTGCCAGCAGCGTAGAAAGGGGTCACGGAGGTGATACGCAGTATTTT.

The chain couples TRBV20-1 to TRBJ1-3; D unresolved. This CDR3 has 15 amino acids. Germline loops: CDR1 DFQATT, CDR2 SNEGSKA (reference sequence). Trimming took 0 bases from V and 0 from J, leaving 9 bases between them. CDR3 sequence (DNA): TGCAGTGCTAGAGATTACTACCACTCTGGAAACACCATATATTTT. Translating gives CSARDYYHSGNTIYF.

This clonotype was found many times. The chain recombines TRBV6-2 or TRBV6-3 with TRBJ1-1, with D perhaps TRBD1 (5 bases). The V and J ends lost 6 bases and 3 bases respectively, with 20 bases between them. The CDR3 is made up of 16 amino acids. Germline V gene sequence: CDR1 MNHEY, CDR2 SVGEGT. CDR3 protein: CASSTINRPPDTEAFF. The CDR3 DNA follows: TGTGCCAGCAGCACTATAAACAGGCCCCCGGACACTGAAGCTTTCTTT.

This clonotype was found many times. The CDR3: CATWAGFTEAFF. DNA of the CDR3: TGTGCCACCTGGGCAGGGTTCACTGAAGCTTTCTTT. The gene calls are TRBV10-3 and TRBJ1-1; D is perhaps TRBD1 (5 bases). In germline, CDR1 is ENHRY, CDR2 SYGVKD. V was cut by 10 bases and J by 4 bases, with 13 bases left in between. The CDR3 is made up of 12 amino acids.

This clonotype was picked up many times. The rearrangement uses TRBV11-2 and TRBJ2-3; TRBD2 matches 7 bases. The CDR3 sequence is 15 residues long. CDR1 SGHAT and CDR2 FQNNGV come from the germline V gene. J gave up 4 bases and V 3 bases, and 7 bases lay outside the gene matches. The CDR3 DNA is TGTGCCAGCAGCTTTAGCGGGTTCTTTGCAGATACGCAGTATTTT. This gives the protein CASSFSGFFADTQYF.

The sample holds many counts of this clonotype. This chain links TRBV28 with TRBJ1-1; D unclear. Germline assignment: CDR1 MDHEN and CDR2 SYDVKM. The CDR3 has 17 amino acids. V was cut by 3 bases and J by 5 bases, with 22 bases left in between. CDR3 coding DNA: TGTGCCAGCAGTTTGATCCAGTTCCGCCCCTTGGGGACTGAAGCTTTCTTT. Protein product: CASSLIQFRPLGTEAFF.

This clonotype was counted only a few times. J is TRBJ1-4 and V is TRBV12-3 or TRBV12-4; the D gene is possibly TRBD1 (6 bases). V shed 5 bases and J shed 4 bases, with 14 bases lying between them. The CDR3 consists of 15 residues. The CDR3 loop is CASSHPTGLNEKLFF. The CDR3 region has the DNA TGTGCCAGCAGTCATCCGACAGGCCTTAATGAAAAACTGTTTTTT.

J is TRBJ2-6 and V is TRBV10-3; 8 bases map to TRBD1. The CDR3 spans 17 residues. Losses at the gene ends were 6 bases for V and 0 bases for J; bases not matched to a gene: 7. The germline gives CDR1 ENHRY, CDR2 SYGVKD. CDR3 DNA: TGTGCCATCAGCCGGACAGGGACCAGCTCTGGGGCCAACGTCCTGACTTTC. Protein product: CAISRTGTSSGANVLTF.

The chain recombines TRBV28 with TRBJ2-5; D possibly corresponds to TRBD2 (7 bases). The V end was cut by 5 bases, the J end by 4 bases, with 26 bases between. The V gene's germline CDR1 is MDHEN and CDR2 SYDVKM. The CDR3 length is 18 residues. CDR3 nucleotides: TGTGCCAGCAGTCCACGTATGCTGGGGGGGGCACGGCGAGAGACCCAGTACTTC. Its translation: CASSPRMLGGARRETQYF.

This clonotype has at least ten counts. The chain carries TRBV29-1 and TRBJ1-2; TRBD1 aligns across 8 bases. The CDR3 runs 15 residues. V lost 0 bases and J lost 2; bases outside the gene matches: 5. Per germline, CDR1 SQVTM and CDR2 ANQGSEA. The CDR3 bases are TGCAGCGTTGAAGATGGTCAGGGGGCAAACTATGGCTACACCTTC. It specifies CSVEDGQGANYGYTF.

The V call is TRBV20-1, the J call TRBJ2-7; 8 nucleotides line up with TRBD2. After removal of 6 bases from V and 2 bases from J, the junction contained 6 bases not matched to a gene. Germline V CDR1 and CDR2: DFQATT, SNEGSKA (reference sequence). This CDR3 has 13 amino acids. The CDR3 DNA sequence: TGCAGTGCCAACCGAGCGGGAGCCTACGAGCAGTACTTC. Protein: CSANRAGAYEQYF.

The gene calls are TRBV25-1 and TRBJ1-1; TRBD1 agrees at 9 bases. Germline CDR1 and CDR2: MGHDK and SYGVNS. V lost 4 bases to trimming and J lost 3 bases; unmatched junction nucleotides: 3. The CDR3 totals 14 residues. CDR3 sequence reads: CASSADRGDTEAFF. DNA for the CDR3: TGTGCCAGCAGTGCTGACAGGGGGGACACTGAAGCTTTCTTT.

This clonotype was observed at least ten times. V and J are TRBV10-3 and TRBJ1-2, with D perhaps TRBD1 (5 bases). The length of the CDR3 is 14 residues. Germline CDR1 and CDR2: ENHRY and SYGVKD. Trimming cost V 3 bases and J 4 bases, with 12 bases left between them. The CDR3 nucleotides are TGTGCCATCAGTGAAAGGGAGGGGCGCTATGGCTACACCTTC. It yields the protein CAISEREGRYGYTF.

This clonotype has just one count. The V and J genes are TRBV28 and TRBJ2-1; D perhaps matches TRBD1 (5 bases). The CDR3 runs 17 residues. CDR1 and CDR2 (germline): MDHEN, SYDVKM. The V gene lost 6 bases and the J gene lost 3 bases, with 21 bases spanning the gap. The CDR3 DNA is TGTGCCAGCAGCATCCCGCGGAGCAGGGAAAACTACAATGAGCAGTTCTTC. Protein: CASSIPRSRENYNEQFF.

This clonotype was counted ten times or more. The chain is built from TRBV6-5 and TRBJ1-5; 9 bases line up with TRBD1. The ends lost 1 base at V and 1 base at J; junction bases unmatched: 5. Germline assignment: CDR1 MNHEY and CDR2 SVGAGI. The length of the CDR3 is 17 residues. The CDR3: CASSYWGDRESNQPQHF. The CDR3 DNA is TGTGCCAGCAGTTACTGGGGGGACAGGGAGAGCAATCAGCCCCAGCATTTT.

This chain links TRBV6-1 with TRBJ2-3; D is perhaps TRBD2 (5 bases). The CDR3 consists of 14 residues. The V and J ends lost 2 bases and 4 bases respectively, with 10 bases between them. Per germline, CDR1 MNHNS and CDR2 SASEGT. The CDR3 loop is CASSEFGVSDTQYF. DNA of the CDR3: TGTGCCAGCAGTGAATTCGGGGTTTCAGATACGCAGTATTTT.